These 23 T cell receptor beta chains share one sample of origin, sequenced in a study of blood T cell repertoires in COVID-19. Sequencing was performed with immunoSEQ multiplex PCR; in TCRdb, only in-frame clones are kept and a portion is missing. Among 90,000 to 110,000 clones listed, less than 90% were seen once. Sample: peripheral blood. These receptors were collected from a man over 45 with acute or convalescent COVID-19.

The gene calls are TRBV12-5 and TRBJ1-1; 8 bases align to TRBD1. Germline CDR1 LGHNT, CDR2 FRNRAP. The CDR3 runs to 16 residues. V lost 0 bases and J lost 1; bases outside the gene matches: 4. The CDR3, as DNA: TGTGCTAGTGGTTTGGTACCAGGGACAGGGAACACTGAAGCTTTCTTT. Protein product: CASGLVPGTGNTEAFF.

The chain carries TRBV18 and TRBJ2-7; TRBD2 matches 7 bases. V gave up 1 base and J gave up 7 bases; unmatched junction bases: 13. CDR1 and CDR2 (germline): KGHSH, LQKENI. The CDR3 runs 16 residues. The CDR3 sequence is CASSPRLAEGQEEQYF. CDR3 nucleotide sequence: TGTGCCAGCTCACCACGGCTAGCGGAGGGGCAAGAGGAGCAGTACTTC.

CDR3 in amino acids: CASSTLEAGEGYEKLFF. In nucleotides, the CDR3 is TGTGCCAGTAGTACCCTCGAGGCGGGAGAAGGATACGAAAAACTGTTTTTT. The rearrangement uses TRBV19 and TRBJ1-4, with D unresolved. Trimming shortened V by 4 bases and J by 8 bases, and 23 bases separated the two germline ends. The CDR3 extends over 17 amino acids. CDR1 is LNHDA and CDR2 is SQIVND in the germline V gene (reference sequence).

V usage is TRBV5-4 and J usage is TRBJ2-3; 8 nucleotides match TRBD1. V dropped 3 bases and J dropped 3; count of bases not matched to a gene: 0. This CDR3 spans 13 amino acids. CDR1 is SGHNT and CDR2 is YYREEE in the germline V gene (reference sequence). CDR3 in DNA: TGTGCCAGCAGCTGGACAGGGACAGATACGCAGTATTTT. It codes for CASSWTGTDTQYF.

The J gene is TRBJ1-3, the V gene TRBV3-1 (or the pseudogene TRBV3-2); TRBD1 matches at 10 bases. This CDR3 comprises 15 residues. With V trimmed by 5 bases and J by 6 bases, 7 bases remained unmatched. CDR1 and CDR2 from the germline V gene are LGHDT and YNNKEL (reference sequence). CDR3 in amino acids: CASSGGQGNENTIYF. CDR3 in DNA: TGTGCCAGCAGCGGGGGACAGGGGAATGAAAACACCATATATTTT.

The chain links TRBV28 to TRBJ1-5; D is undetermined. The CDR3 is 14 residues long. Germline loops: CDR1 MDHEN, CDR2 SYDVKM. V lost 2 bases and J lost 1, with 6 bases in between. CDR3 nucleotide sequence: TGTGCCAGCAGTTTACTAGAAAGCAATCAGCCCCAGCATTTT. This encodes CASSLLESNQPQHF.

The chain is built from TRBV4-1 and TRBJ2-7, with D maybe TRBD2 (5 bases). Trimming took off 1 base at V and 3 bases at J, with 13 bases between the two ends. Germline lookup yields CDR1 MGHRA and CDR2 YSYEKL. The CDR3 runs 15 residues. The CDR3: CASSQARGLDYEQYF. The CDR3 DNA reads TGCGCCAGCAGCCAAGCCCGAGGGCTAGACTACGAGCAGTACTTC.

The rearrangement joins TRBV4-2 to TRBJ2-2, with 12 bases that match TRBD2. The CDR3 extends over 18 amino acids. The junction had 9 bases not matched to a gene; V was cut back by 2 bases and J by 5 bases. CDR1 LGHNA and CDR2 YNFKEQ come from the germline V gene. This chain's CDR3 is CASSQYSLAGGPTGELFF. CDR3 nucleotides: TGTGCCAGCAGCCAATACAGCCTAGCGGGGGGGCCGACCGGGGAGCTGTTTTTT.

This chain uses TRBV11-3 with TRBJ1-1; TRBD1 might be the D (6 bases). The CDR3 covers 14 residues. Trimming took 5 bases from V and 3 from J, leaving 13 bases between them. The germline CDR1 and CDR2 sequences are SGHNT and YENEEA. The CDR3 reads CASSTDRLYTEAFF. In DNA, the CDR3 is TGTGCCAGCAGCACCGACAGGTTGTACACTGAAGCTTTCTTT.

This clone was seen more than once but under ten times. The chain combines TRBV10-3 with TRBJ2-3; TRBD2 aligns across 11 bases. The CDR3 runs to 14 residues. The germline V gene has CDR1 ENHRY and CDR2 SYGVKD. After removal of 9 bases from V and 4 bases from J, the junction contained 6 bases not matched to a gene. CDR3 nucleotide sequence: TGTGCCATTACTAGCGGGAGAGTCCCAGATACGCAGTATTTT. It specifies CAITSGRVPDTQYF.

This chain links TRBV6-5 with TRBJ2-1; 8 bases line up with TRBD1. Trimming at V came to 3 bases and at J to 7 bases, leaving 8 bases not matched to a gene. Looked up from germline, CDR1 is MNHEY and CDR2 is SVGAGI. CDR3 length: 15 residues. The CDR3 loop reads CASSYGQGALNEQFF. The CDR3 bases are TGTGCCAGCAGTTATGGGCAGGGGGCTTTGAATGAGCAGTTCTTC.

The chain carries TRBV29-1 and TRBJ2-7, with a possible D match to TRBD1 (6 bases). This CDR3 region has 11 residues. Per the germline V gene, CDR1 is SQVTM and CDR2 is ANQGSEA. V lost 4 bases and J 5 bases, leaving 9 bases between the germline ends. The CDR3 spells CSVGQANEQYF. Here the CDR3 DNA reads TGCAGCGTTGGACAGGCCAACGAGCAGTACTTC.

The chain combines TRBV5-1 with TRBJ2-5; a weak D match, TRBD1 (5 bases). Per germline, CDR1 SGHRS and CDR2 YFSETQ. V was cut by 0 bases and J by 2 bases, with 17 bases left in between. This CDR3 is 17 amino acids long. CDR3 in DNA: TGCGCCAGCAGCTTGGGAGGCCGGCAGGGCAGTCAAGAGACCCAGTACTTC. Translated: CASSLGGRQGSQETQYF.

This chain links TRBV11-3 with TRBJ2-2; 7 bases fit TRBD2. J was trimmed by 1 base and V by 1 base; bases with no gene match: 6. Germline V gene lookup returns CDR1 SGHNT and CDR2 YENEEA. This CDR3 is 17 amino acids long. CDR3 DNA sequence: TGTGCCAGCAGCTTAGGACCAGCGGGGAGGAACACCGGGGAGCTGTTTTTT. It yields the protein CASSLGPAGRNTGELFF.

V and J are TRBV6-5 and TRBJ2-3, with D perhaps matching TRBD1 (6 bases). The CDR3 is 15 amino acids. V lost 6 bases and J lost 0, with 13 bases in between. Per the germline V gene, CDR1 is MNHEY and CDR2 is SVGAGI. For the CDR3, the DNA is TGTGCCAGCAGGGCGTCAAGGGGGAGCACAGATACGCAGTATTTT. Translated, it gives CASRASRGSTDTQYF.

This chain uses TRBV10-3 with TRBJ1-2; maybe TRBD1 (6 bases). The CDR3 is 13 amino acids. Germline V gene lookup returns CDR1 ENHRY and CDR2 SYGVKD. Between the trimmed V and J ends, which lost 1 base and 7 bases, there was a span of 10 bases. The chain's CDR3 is CAISELQGPGYTF. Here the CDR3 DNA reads TGTGCCATCAGTGAGTTACAGGGCCCTGGCTACACCTTC.

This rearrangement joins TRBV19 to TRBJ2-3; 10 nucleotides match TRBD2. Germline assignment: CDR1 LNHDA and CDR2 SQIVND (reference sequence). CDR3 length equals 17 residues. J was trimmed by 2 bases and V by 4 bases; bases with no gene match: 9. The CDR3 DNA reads TGTGCCAGTAGTACCCAGCGGGGGGGGAAATTCACAGATACGCAGTATTTT. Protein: CASSTQRGGKFTDTQYF.

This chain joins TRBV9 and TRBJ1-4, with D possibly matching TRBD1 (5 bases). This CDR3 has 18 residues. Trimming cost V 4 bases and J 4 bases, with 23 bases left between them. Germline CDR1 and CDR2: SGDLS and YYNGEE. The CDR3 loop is CASSFSTGGFRHNEKLFF. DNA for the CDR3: TGTGCCAGCAGCTTCTCGACCGGGGGATTTAGACATAATGAAAAACTGTTTTTT.

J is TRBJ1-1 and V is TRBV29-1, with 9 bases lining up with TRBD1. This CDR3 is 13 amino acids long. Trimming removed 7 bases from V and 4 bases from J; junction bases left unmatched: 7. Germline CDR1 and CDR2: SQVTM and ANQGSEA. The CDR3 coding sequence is TGCAGCGCTCCGGGACAGGGAGTCACTGAAGCTTTCTTT. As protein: CSAPGQGVTEAFF.

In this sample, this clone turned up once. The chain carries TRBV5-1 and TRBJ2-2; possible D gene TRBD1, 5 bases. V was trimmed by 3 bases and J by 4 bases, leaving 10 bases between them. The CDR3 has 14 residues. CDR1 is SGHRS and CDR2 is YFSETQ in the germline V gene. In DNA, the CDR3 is TGCGCCAGCAGCTCGGACACCTTCACCGGGGAGCTGTTTTTT. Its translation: CASSSDTFTGELFF. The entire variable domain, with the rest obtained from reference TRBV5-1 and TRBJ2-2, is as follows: KAGVTQTPRYLIKTRGQQVTLSCSPISGHRSVSWYQQTPGQGLQFLFEYFSETQRNKGNFPGRFSGRQFSNSRSEMNVSTLELGDSALYLCASSSDTFTGELFFGEGSRLTVL.

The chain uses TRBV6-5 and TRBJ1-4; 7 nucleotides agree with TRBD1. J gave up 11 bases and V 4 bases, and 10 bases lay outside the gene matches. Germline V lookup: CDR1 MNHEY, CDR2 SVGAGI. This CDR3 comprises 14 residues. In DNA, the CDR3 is TGTGCCAGCAGTTCCGACAGGGTAGGGGGGAAACTGTTTTTT. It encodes CASSSDRVGGKLFF.

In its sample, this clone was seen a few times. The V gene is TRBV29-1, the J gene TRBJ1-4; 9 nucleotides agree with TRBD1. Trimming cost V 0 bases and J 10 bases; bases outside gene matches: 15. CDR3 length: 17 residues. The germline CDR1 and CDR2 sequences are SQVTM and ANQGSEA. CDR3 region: CSVEEPLRDRAFGKLFF. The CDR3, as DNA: TGCAGCGTTGAAGAGCCCCTCCGGGACAGGGCGTTTGGAAAACTGTTTTTT.

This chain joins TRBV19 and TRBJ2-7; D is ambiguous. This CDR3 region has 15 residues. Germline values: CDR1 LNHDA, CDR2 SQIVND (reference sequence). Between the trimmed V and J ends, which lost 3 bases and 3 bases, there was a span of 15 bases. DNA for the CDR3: TGTGCCAGTAGTATGTTCGGAGACGGATTCTACGAGCAGTACTTC. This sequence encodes CASSMFGDGFYEQYF. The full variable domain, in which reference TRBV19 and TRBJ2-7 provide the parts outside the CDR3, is DGGITQSPKYLFRKEGQNVTLSCEQNLNHDAMYWYRQDPGQGLRLIYYSQIVNDFQKGDIAEGYSVSREKKESFPLTVTSAQKNPTAFYLCASSMFGDGFYEQYFGPGTRLTVT.